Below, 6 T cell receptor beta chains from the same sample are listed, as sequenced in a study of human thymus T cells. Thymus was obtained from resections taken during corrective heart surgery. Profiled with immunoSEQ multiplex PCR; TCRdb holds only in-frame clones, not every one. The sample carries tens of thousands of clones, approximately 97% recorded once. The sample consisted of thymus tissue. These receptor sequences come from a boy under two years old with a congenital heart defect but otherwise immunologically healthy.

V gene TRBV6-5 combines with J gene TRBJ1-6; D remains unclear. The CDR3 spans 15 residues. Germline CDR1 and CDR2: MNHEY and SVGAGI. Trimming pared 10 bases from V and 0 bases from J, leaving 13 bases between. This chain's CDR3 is CANLTLSSYNSPLHF. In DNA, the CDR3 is TGTGCCAACCTAACCCTTAGCTCCTATAATTCACCCCTCCACTTT.

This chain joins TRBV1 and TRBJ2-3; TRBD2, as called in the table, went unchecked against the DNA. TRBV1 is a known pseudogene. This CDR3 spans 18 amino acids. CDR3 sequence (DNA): TGCACCAGCAGCCATAAGTCGCCTAGCGGGAAAGTCGCAGATACGCAGTATTTT. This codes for CTSSHKSPSGKVADTQYF.

CDR3 sequence reads: CASSLRGPNTEAFF. DNA for the CDR3: TGCGCCAGCAGCCTAAGGGGCCCGAACACTGAAGCTTTCTTT. The chain couples TRBV10-2 to TRBJ1-1, with a tentative D call TRBD1 (5 bases). The CDR3 is 14 residues long. V lost 6 bases and J 1 base, leaving 12 bases between the germline ends. Germline V gene data show CDR1 as WSHSY and CDR2 as SAAADI.

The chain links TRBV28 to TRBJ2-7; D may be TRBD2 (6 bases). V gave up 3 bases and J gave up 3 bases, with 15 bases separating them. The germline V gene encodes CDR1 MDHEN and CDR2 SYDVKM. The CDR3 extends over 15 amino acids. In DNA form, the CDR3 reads TGTGCCAGCAGTTTTCGGGGGTGGCGGAACTACGAGCAGTACTTC. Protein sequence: CASSFRGWRNYEQYF.

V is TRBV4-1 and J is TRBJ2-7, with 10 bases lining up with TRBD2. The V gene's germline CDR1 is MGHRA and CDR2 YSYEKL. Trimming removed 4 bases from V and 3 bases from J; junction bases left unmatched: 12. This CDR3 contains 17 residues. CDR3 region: CASSRVERGGTNYEQYF. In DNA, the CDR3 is TGCGCCAGCAGCCGGGTAGAGCGGGGGGGGACTAACTACGAGCAGTACTTC.

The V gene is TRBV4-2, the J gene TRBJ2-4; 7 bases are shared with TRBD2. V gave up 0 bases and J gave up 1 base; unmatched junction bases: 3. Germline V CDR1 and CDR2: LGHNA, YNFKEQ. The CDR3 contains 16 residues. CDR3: CASSQEEGGAKNIQYF. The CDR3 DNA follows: TGTGCCAGCAGCCAAGAAGAGGGAGGGGCCAAAAACATTCAGTACTTC.